Listed below are T cell receptor beta chains from one sample, sequenced in a study of CD8 T cells in ankylosing spondylitis. From the 5' RACE reads, TCRdb called clonotypes with MiXCR, one entry per CDR3 protein. The data contain about 310,000 distinct CDR3 sequences, around 20% of them singletons. The specimen was blood, either unsorted or a sorted T cell fraction (not recorded which). The source is a female donor with ankylosing spondylitis or in good health (not recorded which). CDR3s include the opening cysteine and the closing phenylalanine or tryptophan. The D gene is left open where the match is weak. Not every row has a clone size; where given, it reads once, few, many or a size class.

- | - | TRBJ2-7 | TRBV6-6 | CASSFDRTYEQYF | TGTGCCAGCAGTTTTGACAGAACCTACGAGCAGTACTTC
many | - | TRBJ1-2 | TRBV7-9 | CASSLSAGITGYGYTF | TGTGCCAGCAGCTTATCCGCAGGGATTACCGGCTATGGCTACACCTTC
- | - | TRBJ2-5 | TRBV9 | CASSVGGSGETQYF | TGTGCCAGCAGCGTAGGGGGGAGCGGAGAGACCCAGTACTTC
- | - | TRBJ1-1 | TRBV6-1 | CASKPSNTEAFF | TGTGCCAGCAAACCGAGTAACACTGAAGCTTTCTTT
- | TRBD1 | TRBJ2-7 | TRBV5-1 | CASSYSSGTGGGEQYF | TGCGCCAGCAGTTACTCCTCCGGGACAGGGGGCGGCGAGCAGTACTTC
- | TRBD1 | TRBJ1-1 | TRBV7-2 | CASRQNRGWGDTEAFF | TGTGCCAGCAGACAAAACAGGGGATGGGGTGACACTGAAGCTTTCTTT
- | - | TRBJ2-1 | TRBV12-3/TRBV12-4 | CASSLGSIFNEQFF | TGTGCCAGCAGTTTAGGTAGCATTTTTAATGAGCAGTTCTTC
few | TRBD1 | TRBJ1-1 | TRBV27 | CASSMTGWTEAFF | TGTGCCAGCAGCATGACAGGGTGGACTGAAGCTTTCTTT
many | - | TRBJ1-2 | TRBV12-3/TRBV12-4 | CASRFGGRWYGYTF | TGTGCCAGCAGGTTTGGGGGCCGATGGTATGGCTACACCTTC
- | - | TRBJ2-6 | TRBV3-1 | CASSLFSSGANVLTF | TGTGCCAGCAGCCTTTTTTCCTCTGGGGCCAACGTCCTGACTTTC
many | - | TRBJ2-5 | TRBV4-2 | CASSPGRQEERQETQYF | TGTGCCAGCAGCCCTGGACGACAGGAGGAGAGGCAAGAGACCCAGTACTTC
- | - | TRBJ2-5 | TRBV5-1 | CASSAIGTGQETQYF | TGCGCCAGCAGCGCGATAGGGACGGGCCAAGAGACCCAGTACTTC
few | - | TRBJ2-1 | TRBV20-1 | CSARGWTPNEQFF | TGCAGTGCTAGGGGGTGGACTCCCAATGAGCAGTTCTTC
many | TRBD2 | TRBJ2-1 | TRBV20-1 | CSAREASGINEQFF | TGCAGTGCTAGAGAGGCTAGCGGGATTAATGAGCAGTTCTTC
few | - | TRBJ1-2 | TRBV2 | CASSEGRPYGYTF | TGTGCCAGCAGTGAGGGCAGGCCCTATGGCTACACCTTC
- | TRBD2 | TRBJ2-6 | TRBV11-2 | CASSLRTSGFQHGANVLTF | TGTGCCAGCAGCTTACGGACTAGCGGGTTTCAGCATGGGGCCAACGTCCTGACTTTC
few | - | TRBJ2-5 | TRBV20-1 | CSANSARETQYF | TGCAGTGCTAACTCGGCTCGGGAGACCCAGTACTTC
few | - | TRBJ2-1 | TRBV6-1 | CASRGGHSSYNEQFF | TGTGCCAGCAGGGGGGGACACAGCTCCTACAATGAGCAGTTCTTC
- | - | TRBJ2-5 | TRBV20-1 | CSARDGRRFQETQYF | TGCAGTGCTAGAGATGGGCGGCGGTTCCAAGAGACCCAGTACTTC
few | - | TRBJ2-3 | TRBV2 | CASRKNSDTQYF | TGTGCCAGCAGGAAAAATTCGGATACGCAGTATTTT
few | - | TRBJ1-4 | TRBV7-9 | CASSLAGATNEKLFF | TGTGCCAGCAGCTTAGCGGGTGCAACTAATGAAAAACTGTTTTTT
few | TRBD1 | TRBJ2-1 | TRBV12-3/TRBV12-4 | CASSLVQGVRHNEQFF | TGTGCCAGCAGTTTAGTGCAGGGGGTGAGGCACAATGAGCAGTTCTTC
- | TRBD2 | TRBJ2-1 | TRBV12-3/TRBV12-4 | CASSWLTSVNNEQFF | TGTGCCAGCAGTTGGTTGACTAGCGTTAACAATGAGCAGTTCTTC
few | TRBD2 | TRBJ2-1 | TRBV29-1 | CSVVGRESVSNNEQFF | TGCAGCGTTGTAGGGCGGGAGTCGGTTAGTAATAATGAGCAGTTCTTC